The 25 T cell receptor beta chains below were found in one sample sequenced in a study of blood T cell repertoires in COVID-19. The method was immunoSEQ multiplex PCR; TCRdb's version includes in-frame clones alone and lacks a portion of them. The sample carries approximately 200,000 clones, 70% to 85% recorded once. Sequencing input: PBMCs or T cells enriched from blood (not recorded which). Receptor source: a middle-aged woman with acute COVID-19.

The V gene is TRBV18, the J gene TRBJ2-7; 8 positions match TRBD2. CDR3 length: 16 residues. Germline V CDR1 and CDR2: KGHSH, LQKENI. With 1 base clipped from V and 7 bases from J, the junction kept 12 bases outside the gene matches. The CDR3: CASSPQTAGVRREQYF. Here the CDR3 DNA reads TGTGCCAGCTCACCACAAACAGCGGGAGTAAGGCGAGAGCAGTACTTC.

This sequence joins TRBV7-8 and TRBJ2-1, with D tentatively TRBD2 (5 bases). The CDR3 extends over 15 amino acids. The germline V gene has CDR1 SGHVS and CDR2 FQNEAQ. V was pared by 5 bases and J by 8 bases, with 19 bases between. The chain's CDR3 is CASSPSGKGLDEQFF. In DNA, the CDR3 is TGTGCCAGCAGCCCGTCGGGGAAGGGCCTTGATGAGCAGTTCTTC.

V and J are TRBV7-2 and TRBJ2-7; 13 positions agree with TRBD2. This CDR3 contains 15 residues. V gave up 5 bases and J gave up 7 bases; unmatched junction bases: 8. Germline V gives CDR1 SGHTA, CDR2 FQGNSA. As DNA, the CDR3 is TGTGCCAGCAGCCGGCCGGGACTAGCGGGACGGGAGCAGTACTTC. Amino acids: CASSRPGLAGREQYF.

This sequence joins TRBV9 and TRBJ2-1; 8 nucleotides line up with TRBD1. The CDR3 has 16 amino acids. Losses at the gene ends were 0 bases for V and 6 bases for J; bases not matched to a gene: 8. Per the germline V gene, CDR1 is SGDLS and CDR2 is YYNGEE. DNA of the CDR3: TGTGCCAGCAGCGTAGCAGATGGACAGGGAATCAATGAGCAGTTCTTC. Residues: CASSVADGQGINEQFF.

This clone has just one count. The chain links TRBV9 to TRBJ2-1, with D possibly matching TRBD2 (5 bases). V lost 3 bases to trimming and J lost 2 bases, with 9 bases between them. Germline CDR1 SGDLS, CDR2 YYNGEE. This CDR3 region has 14 residues. CDR3 nucleotide sequence: TGTGCCAGCAGCGCACTAGAAGCCTACAATGAGCAGTTCTTC. This codes for CASSALEAYNEQFF.

The chain carries TRBV5-4 and TRBJ1-2, with a weak D call TRBD1 (6 bases). CDR1 is SGHNT, CDR2 YYREEE, per germline (reference sequence). V lost 0 bases, J lost 2 bases, and 14 bases lay in between. There are 16 residues in the CDR3. CDR3 protein: CASSLVGWTDNYGYTF. CDR3 DNA sequence: TGTGCCAGCAGCTTGGTGGGTTGGACAGACAACTATGGCTACACCTTC.

This chain connects TRBV30 to TRBJ2-7, with 8 bases lining up with TRBD2. CDR1 is GTSNPN and CDR2 is SVGIG in the germline V gene (reference sequence). With V trimmed by 2 bases and J by 2 bases, 2 bases remained unmatched. The CDR3 is made up of 13 amino acids. The CDR3 sequence: CAWSRRGAYEQYF. The CDR3 region has the DNA TGTGCCTGGAGTAGGCGGGGGGCCTACGAGCAGTACTTC.

The CDR3 sequence: CARSSFPGQGARNSPLHF. CDR3 in DNA: TGTGCCAGAAGCTCCTTCCCGGGACAGGGGGCCCGAAATTCACCCCTCCACTTT. This chain connects TRBV5-3 to TRBJ1-6; 12 positions match TRBD1. TRBV5-3 is identified as an open reading frame with a role that is uncertain. Trimming removed 3 bases from V and 7 bases from J; junction bases left unmatched: 11. The CDR3 extends over 18 amino acids.

This clone was counted a single time. The rearrangement joins TRBV6-6 to TRBJ1-1, with unresolved D. V was cut by 3 bases and J by 1 base, with 6 bases left in between. Germline V gene sequence: CDR1 MNHNY, CDR2 SVGAGI (reference sequence). The CDR3 is made up of 13 amino acids. The CDR3 coding sequence is TGTGCCAGCAGTTATTCCCAGAACACTGAAGCTTTCTTT. This encodes CASSYSQNTEAFF.

The rearrangement uses TRBV5-5 and TRBJ1-1; D is uncertain. The V gene's germline CDR1 is SGHKS and CDR2 YYEKEE (reference sequence). CDR3 length equals 13 residues. The V and J ends lost 2 bases and 6 bases respectively, with 11 bases between them. The CDR3 loop is CASSFRQVAEAFF. The CDR3 coding sequence is TGTGCCAGCAGCTTCAGACAAGTCGCTGAAGCTTTCTTT.

This sequence joins TRBV7-3 and TRBJ2-3; 13 bases are a match to TRBD2. Germline assignment: CDR1 SGHTA and CDR2 FQGTGA. The CDR3 is 16 residues long. J gave up 7 bases and V 5 bases, and 9 bases lay outside the gene matches. The CDR3 region has the DNA TGTGCCAGCAGCCACGGGACTAGCGGGGCCGGGAATACGCAGTATTTT. Its protein is CASSHGTSGAGNTQYF. Based on the CDR3 plus reference TRBV7-3 and TRBJ2-3, the full variable domain is GAGVSQTPSNKVTEKGKYVELRCDPISGHTALYWYRQSLGQGPEFLIYFQGTGAADDSGLPNDRFFAVRPEGSVSTLKIQRTERGDSAVYLCASSHGTSGAGNTQYFGPGTRLTVL.

This chain connects TRBV7-9 to TRBJ1-2; tentatively, D is TRBD1 (6 bases). Germline V gives CDR1 SEHNR, CDR2 FQNEAQ (reference sequence). Trimming took off 6 bases at V and 1 base at J, with 9 bases between the two ends. The CDR3 has 13 amino acids. CDR3 sequence: CASRDSLNYGYTF. The CDR3 DNA reads as TGTGCCAGCAGGGACAGTCTTAACTATGGCTACACCTTC. The whole variable domain, remainder taken from reference TRBV7-9 and TRBJ1-2, is DTGVSQNPRHKITKRGQNVTFRCDPISEHNRLYWYRQTLGQGPEFLTYFQNEAQLEKSRLLSDRFSAERPKGSFSTLEIQRTEQGDSAMYLCASRDSLNYGYTFGSGTRLTVV.

This chain connects TRBV9 to TRBJ1-4; the D gene is possibly TRBD1 (6 bases). In germline, CDR1 is SGDLS, CDR2 YYNGEE. Trimming pared 0 bases from V and 5 bases from J, leaving 11 bases between. The CDR3 runs to 15 residues. DNA of the CDR3: TGTGCCAGCAGCGTAGGGTCAGGGACAAATGAAAAACTGTTTTTT. Residues: CASSVGSGTNEKLFF. The full variable domain, in which reference TRBV9 and TRBJ1-4 provide the parts outside the CDR3, is DSGVTQTPKHLITATGQRVTLRCSPRSGDLSVYWYQQSLDQGLQFLIQYYNGEERAKGNILERFSAQQFPDLHSELNLSSLELGDSALYFCASSVGSGTNEKLFFGSGTQLSVL.

This chain joins TRBV14 and TRBJ2-7, with D tentatively TRBD1 (6 bases). Germline lookup yields CDR1 SGHDN and CDR2 FVKESK. V lost 4 bases, J lost 0 bases, and 13 bases lay in between. The CDR3 spans 15 residues. CDR3 nucleotides: TGTGCCAGCAGCCGACAGACAGGTCCCTCCTACGAGCAGTACTTC. Translating it yields CASSRQTGPSYEQYF.

The chain is built from TRBV14 and TRBJ1-1, with a tentative D call TRBD1 (5 bases). The V gene's germline CDR1 is SGHDN and CDR2 FVKESK. The CDR3 runs to 14 residues. Trimming left V 2 bases short and J 8 bases short, with 15 bases between. The CDR3 reads CASSQSGRTLEAFF. CDR3 nucleotides: TGTGCCAGCAGCCAATCAGGGAGGACACTCGAAGCTTTCTTT.

The chain couples TRBV11-2 to TRBJ1-1, with a tentative D call TRBD1 (5 bases). Trimming left V 5 bases short and J 2 bases short, with 15 bases between. CDR3 length: 15 residues. Looked up from germline, CDR1 is SGHAT and CDR2 is FQNNGV. CDR3 protein: CASSLVDKANTEAFF. DNA of the CDR3: TGTGCCAGCAGCCTTGTGGACAAAGCTAACACTGAAGCTTTCTTT.

This clone occurred once. This chain links TRBV18 with TRBJ2-7; 7 bases agree with TRBD1. The CDR3 is 12 amino acids. Germline V gives CDR1 KGHSH, CDR2 LQKENI. J lost 9 bases, V lost 4 bases, and 6 bases had no gene match. Here the CDR3 DNA reads TGTGCCAGCTCACAGACAGGGATGGGGCAGTACTTC. Its protein is CASSQTGMGQYF. The complete variable domain, with remaining parts taken from reference TRBV18 and TRBJ2-7, reads NAGVMQNPRHLVRRRGQEARLRCSPMKGHSHVYWYRQLPEEGLKFMVYLQKENIIDESGMPKERFSAEFPKEGPSILRIQQVVRGDSAAYFCASSQTGMGQYFGPGTRLTVT.

This chain links TRBV5-8 with TRBJ1-6; TRBD1 is a possible D gene (6 bases). Germline-derived CDR1 and CDR2 are SGHTS and YDEGEE. The V end was cut by 0 bases, the J end by 11 bases, with 9 bases between. This CDR3 is built from 13 residues. DNA of the CDR3: TGTGCCAGCAGCTTGGAAACAGGGACACCCCTCCACTTT. It is translated as CASSLETGTPLHF.

This chain connects TRBV19 to TRBJ1-2, with TRBD1 matching 7 bases. CDR1 is LNHDA, CDR2 SQIVND, per germline (reference sequence). The CDR3 totals 13 residues. V dropped 10 bases and J dropped 3; count of bases not matched to a gene: 8. The DNA for the CDR3 is TGTGCCACGAGAGGGGGCGCTCACTATGGCTACACCTTC. Its protein is CATRGGAHYGYTF.

The chain links TRBV19 to TRBJ1-1; 9 nucleotides match TRBD1. Looked up from germline, CDR1 is LNHDA and CDR2 is SQIVND (reference sequence). Trimming at V came to 7 bases and at J to 1 base, leaving 7 bases not matched to a gene. The CDR3 has 15 residues. CDR3 amino acids: CASNQPDRGNTEAFF. The CDR3 DNA reads TGTGCCAGTAACCAACCGGACAGGGGGAACACTGAAGCTTTCTTT.

This clone is a singleton in its sample. The rearrangement links TRBV7-9 to TRBJ2-7; 7 bases match TRBD2. V lost 0 bases to trimming and J lost 1 base; unmatched junction nucleotides: 3. This CDR3 has 15 amino acids. From germline, CDR1 is SEHNR and CDR2 FQNEAQ (reference sequence). CDR3 in DNA: TGTGCCAGCAGCTTAGCGGGGACTAAATCCTACGAGCAGTACTTC. It translates to CASSLAGTKSYEQYF.

This sequence joins TRBV11-1 and TRBJ2-5; 9 nucleotides agree with TRBD1. This CDR3 has 16 residues. CDR1 SGHAT and CDR2 FQDESV come from the germline V gene (reference sequence). J lost 4 bases, V lost 5 bases, and 11 bases had no gene match. CDR3 in DNA: TGTGCCAGCAGCCTCGCGGACAGGGGACAGGGAGAGACCCAGTACTTC. It codes for CASSLADRGQGETQYF.

The chain uses TRBV6-5 and TRBJ2-4; D is ambiguous. Trimming left V 7 bases short and J 6 bases short, with 19 bases between. The germline gives CDR1 MNHEY, CDR2 SVGAGI. The CDR3 is made up of 15 amino acids. In DNA form, the CDR3 reads TGTGCCAGCATAGGCCCCCTAGAGCCCTTAAACATTCAGTACTTC. Amino acids: CASIGPLEPLNIQYF.

The chain has TRBV2 and TRBJ1-4; weak D call: TRBD1 (6 bases). The CDR3 consists of 15 residues. V lost 4 bases and J lost 4, with 13 bases in between. CDR1 is SNHLY and CDR2 is FYNNEI in the germline V gene. The DNA of the CDR3 is TGTGCCAGCAGTGGCGGGTGGGACATTAATGAAAAACTGTTTTTT. Protein sequence: CASSGGWDINEKLFF.

The chain is built from TRBV20-1 and TRBJ2-3; TRBD2 agrees at 9 bases. The CDR3 contains 15 residues. Trimming took 3 bases from V and 2 from J; bases not matched to a gene: 6. CDR1 and CDR2 from the germline V gene are DFQATT and SNEGSKA (reference sequence). The CDR3, as DNA: TGCAGTGCTAGTGGTAGCGGGGGTCCCACAGATACGCAGTATTTT. Its protein is CSASGSGGPTDTQYF.